Below are 6 T cell receptor beta chains sequenced from a single sample in a study of beta chain features in type 1 diabetes. Points from the study as a whole: Moderate yet significant TCRB CDR3 shortening was seen in Type 1 diabetes patients in all four CD4+ subsets.

Reverse transcribing all isolated RNA meant expressed TCRB transcripts were sequenced. The protocol was immunoSEQ multiplex PCR, while the TCRdb copy is restricted to in-frame clones and leaves out a portion. The table has around 160,000 clones, 9% to 10% seen once. Their specific antigens are unknown. Input material: central memory CD4+ T cells from blood. The receptors here all came from a woman in her 30s with type 1 diabetes.

This clone has ten or more counts. Here the CDR3 DNA reads TGCAGCGCCTCCTCGGAAGAGGACTTCGGCTACACCTTC. Protein: CSASSEEDFGYTF. The V and J genes are TRBV29-1 and TRBJ1-2; D is unresolved. With 7 bases removed from V and 8 bases from J, the gap between germline ends came to 20 bases. The germline V gene encodes CDR1 SQVTM and CDR2 ANQGSEA. The CDR3 has 13 residues.

CDR3 bases: TGTGCCAGCAGCTCCTGGGGACTAGTACCCACAGATACGCAGTATTTT. Amino acids: CASSSWGLVPTDTQYF. V is TRBV7-9 and J is TRBJ2-3; 8 positions agree with TRBD2. This CDR3 region has 16 residues. The germline V gene has CDR1 SEHNR and CDR2 FQNEAQ (reference sequence). After removal of 4 bases from V and 2 bases from J, the junction contained 8 bases not matched to a gene.

The chain employs TRBV18 and TRBJ2-7; the D is unclear. The CDR3 length is 12 residues. Germline V gene sequence: CDR1 KGHSH, CDR2 LQKENI. Trimming pared 2 bases from V and 7 bases from J, leaving 9 bases between. CDR3 sequence: CASSPSVLEQYF. CDR3 coding DNA: TGTGCCAGCTCACCAAGCGTTCTGGAGCAGTACTTC.

This chain links TRBV6-5 with TRBJ1-2; 8 bases align to TRBD1. The CDR3 has 13 residues. Germline values: CDR1 MNHEY, CDR2 SVGAGI. The J segment lost 6 bases and the V segment lost 6 bases, leaving 6 bases of the junction unmatched. The CDR3 reads CASRSQGVNGYTF. The CDR3 bases are TGTGCCAGCAGATCACAGGGGGTAAATGGCTACACCTTC.

The V and J genes are TRBV4-1 and TRBJ2-1; 9 bases map to TRBD2. J was trimmed by 9 bases and V by 1 base; bases with no gene match: 7. There are 15 residues in the CDR3. The germline V gene encodes CDR1 MGHRA and CDR2 YSYEKL. CDR3: CASSQVGTSRGEQFF. For the CDR3, the DNA is TGCGCCAGCAGCCAAGTAGGGACTAGCAGGGGTGAGCAGTTCTTC.

This clone came up a few times. The chain links TRBV5-1 to TRBJ2-1; TRBD2 agrees at 12 bases. Germline V gene lookup returns CDR1 SGHRS and CDR2 YFSETQ. The CDR3 totals 15 residues. V lost 4 bases and J lost 3; bases outside the gene matches: 2. Here the CDR3 reads CASSVTSGSYNEQFF. CDR3 DNA: TGCGCCAGCAGCGTGACTAGCGGGAGCTACAATGAGCAGTTCTTC.